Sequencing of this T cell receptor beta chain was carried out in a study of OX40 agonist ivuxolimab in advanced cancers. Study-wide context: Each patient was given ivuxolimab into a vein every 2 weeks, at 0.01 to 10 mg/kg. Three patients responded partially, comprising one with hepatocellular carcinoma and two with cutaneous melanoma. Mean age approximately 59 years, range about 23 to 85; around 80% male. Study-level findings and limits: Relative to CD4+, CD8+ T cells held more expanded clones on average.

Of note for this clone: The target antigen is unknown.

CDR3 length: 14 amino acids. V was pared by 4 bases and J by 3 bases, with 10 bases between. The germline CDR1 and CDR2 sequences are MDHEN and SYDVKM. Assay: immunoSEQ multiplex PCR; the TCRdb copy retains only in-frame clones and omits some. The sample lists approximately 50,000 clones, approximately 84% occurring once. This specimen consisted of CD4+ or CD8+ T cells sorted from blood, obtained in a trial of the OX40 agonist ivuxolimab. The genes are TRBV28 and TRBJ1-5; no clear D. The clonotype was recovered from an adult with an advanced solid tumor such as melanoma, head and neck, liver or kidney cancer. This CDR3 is CASSSTRPNQPQHF. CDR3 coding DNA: TGTGCCAGCAGTTCAACCAGGCCCAATCAGCCCCAGCATTTT.